This T cell receptor beta chain stems from a study of vaccination and CD4 T cells after COVID-19. Study at large: Comprising six males and four females, the convalescent participants counted two Hispanic individuals among them. The post-COVID sampling time was a median about 100 days after diagnosis, ranging from 35 to 161. Cells were stimulated with overlapping spike peptides from SARS-CoV-2, HCoV-NL63, HCoV-OC43 and HCoV-229E.

The treatment was: 10-day PBMC culture with coronavirus spike peptide pools or control peptides (ViraFEST assay). The study sequenced cultured CD4+ T cell DNA using the Oncomine TCR Beta short-read assay. TCRdb analysed the PCR reads with MiXCR anew, one entry per CDR3 protein. The top ten hold 7.2% of the sample, which has about 19,000 distinct CDR3 sequences, roughly two fifths seen once. Trimming took 2 bases from V and 1 from J, leaving 7 bases between them. There are 14 residues in the CDR3. Germline loops: CDR1 SNHLY, CDR2 FYNNEI. This clonotype turned up a few times. What it binds is unknown. The genes are TRBV2 and TRBJ2-3; the D gene is possibly TRBD1 (5 bases). Here the sequenced sample was CD4+ T cells from blood, cultured in vitro, taken after SARS-CoV-2 vaccination. The receptor's source is a human donor who had recovered from COVID-19. The CDR3 spells CASSELGGTDTQYF. The CDR3 DNA reads TGTGCCAGCAGTGAATTAGGGGGCACAGATACGCAGTATTTT.